This TCR beta chain derives from a study of preoperative IRX-2 immunotherapy in early breast cancer. A single count supports this clone. Produced via immunoSEQ multiplex PCR; TCRdb's table is partial and in-frame only. Among around 88,000 clones listed, roughly 88% were seen once. Sample treatment: preoperative locoregional IRX-2 cytokine immunotherapy. Preoperative locoregional IRX-2 cytokine immunotherapy was tested in the phase Ib source study. The CDR3 extends over 13 amino acids. Germline V gives CDR1 SGHVS, CDR2 FQNEAQ. V lost 5 bases, J lost 5 bases, and 10 bases lay in between. This TCR was sampled from a human donor with breast cancer. The sequenced sample was tumor tissue, obtained after IRX-2 immunotherapy. V usage is TRBV7-8 and J usage is TRBJ1-5; D is undetermined. The CDR3 region has the DNA TGTGCCAGCAGCCCCGATAGGTATCAGCCCCAGCATTTT. Residues: CASSPDRYQPQHF.